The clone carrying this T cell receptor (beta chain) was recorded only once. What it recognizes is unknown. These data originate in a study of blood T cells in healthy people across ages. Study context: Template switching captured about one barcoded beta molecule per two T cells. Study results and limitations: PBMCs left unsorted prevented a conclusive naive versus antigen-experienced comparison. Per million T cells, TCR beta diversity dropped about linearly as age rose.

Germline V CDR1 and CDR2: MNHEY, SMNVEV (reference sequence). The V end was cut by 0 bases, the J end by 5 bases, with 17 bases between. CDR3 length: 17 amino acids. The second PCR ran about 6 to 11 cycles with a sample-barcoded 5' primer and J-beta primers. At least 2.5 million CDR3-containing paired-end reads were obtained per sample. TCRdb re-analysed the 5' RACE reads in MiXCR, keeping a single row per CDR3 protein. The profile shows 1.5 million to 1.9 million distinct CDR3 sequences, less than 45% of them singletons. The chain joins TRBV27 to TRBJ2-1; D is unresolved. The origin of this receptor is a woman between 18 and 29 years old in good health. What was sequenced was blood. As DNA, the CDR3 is TGTGCCAGCAGTTTATCGTCCCTCTCGGGTTGGCACAATGAGCAGTTCTTC. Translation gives CASSLSSLSGWHNEQFF.